What follows is one TCR beta chain and its context. Its target is unknown. These data come from a study of OX40 agonist ivuxolimab in advanced cancers. General observations from the study: Low clonal expansion, among the lowest seen, marked partial responders at 0.1-3.0 mg/kg. More expanded clones were seen, on average, in CD8+ T cells than in CD4+. In a subset of nonresponders, normalized T-cell clonal expansion was also low.

J was trimmed by 8 bases and V by 2 bases; bases with no gene match: 8. The CDR3 is made up of 15 amino acids. CDR1 KGHSH and CDR2 LQKENI come from the germline V gene. Produced via immunoSEQ multiplex PCR; TCRdb's table is partial and in-frame only. Of approximately 35,000 clones in the sample, around 90% were seen once. This sequence originates from an adult with an advanced solid tumor such as melanoma, head and neck, liver or kidney cancer. This specimen consisted of CD4+ or CD8+ T cells sorted from blood, obtained in a trial of the OX40 agonist ivuxolimab. V gene TRBV18 combines with J gene TRBJ2-1, with 8 nucleotides matching TRBD1. The CDR3 coding sequence is TGTGCCAGCTCACCAGATCCAGGGGGCAAAGATGAGCAGTTCTTC. It codes for CASSPDPGGKDEQFF.